Each of the 16 T cell receptor beta chains below was sequenced from the same sample in a study of blood T cell repertoires in COVID-19. Method: immunoSEQ multiplex PCR; TCRdb's copy keeps in-frame clones and lacks some. Found here are 250,000 to 300,000 clones, 70% to 90% of them singletons; the top ten hold over 9.5%. Sequencing was carried out using peripheral blood. Every receptor here comes from a woman aged 25 to 39 with COVID-19, enrolled during active disease.

The sample holds a few counts of this clone. The rearrangement uses TRBV7-9 and TRBJ2-7; no clear D gene. The germline V gene encodes CDR1 SEHNR and CDR2 FQNEAQ (reference sequence). V lost 5 bases to trimming and J lost 0 bases, with 17 bases between them. This CDR3 has 16 residues. Here the CDR3 reads CASSRSGAPNSYEQYF. For the CDR3, the DNA is TGTGCCAGCAGCAGGTCGGGTGCCCCGAACTCCTACGAGCAGTACTTC.

The chain recombines TRBV4-1 with TRBJ1-2; D gene ambiguous. Germline values: CDR1 MGHRA, CDR2 YSYEKL. The CDR3 is 13 residues long. The V end was cut by 4 bases, the J end by 6 bases, with 12 bases between. The CDR3 spells CASSPLYSNGYTF. The CDR3 coding sequence is TGCGCCAGCAGCCCTCTCTACTCTAATGGCTACACCTTC.

The rearrangement links TRBV12-5 to TRBJ2-2; possible D gene TRBD2, 7 bases. Trimming cost V 0 bases and J 6 bases, with 14 bases left between them. CDR1 and CDR2 from the germline V gene are LGHNT and FRNRAP. This CDR3 is built from 16 residues. CDR3 in amino acids: CASGLVRGAAPGELFF. CDR3 DNA sequence: TGTGCTAGTGGTTTGGTACGGGGGGCGGCCCCCGGGGAGCTGTTTTTT.

The chain is built from TRBV3-1 (or the pseudogene TRBV3-2) and TRBJ1-2, with a tentative D call TRBD1 (6 bases). This CDR3 has 14 amino acids. V lost 0 bases and J 6 bases, leaving 11 bases between the germline ends. Per the germline V gene, CDR1 is LGHDT and CDR2 is YNNKEL (reference sequence). CDR3 in amino acids: CASSQDRGFDGYTF. CDR3 DNA: TGTGCCAGCAGCCAAGACAGGGGCTTTGATGGCTACACCTTC.

This clone was counted a few times. The rearrangement uses TRBV5-1 and TRBJ1-3; TRBD1 matches 7 bases. Per the germline V gene, CDR1 is SGHRS and CDR2 is YFSETQ. CDR3 length equals 14 residues. V lost 4 bases, J lost 4 bases, and 5 bases stayed unmatched. CDR3 coding DNA: TGCGCCAGCAGCATCCAGGGGGTCGGAAACACCATATATTTT. Translated: CASSIQGVGNTIYF.

The V call is TRBV5-1, the J call TRBJ1-2; D perhaps matches TRBD1 (5 bases). The CDR3 has 12 residues. Germline V gene sequence: CDR1 SGHRS, CDR2 YFSETQ. The V end was cut by 2 bases, the J end by 7 bases, with 9 bases between. DNA for the CDR3: TGCGCCAGCAGCTTAGGGGCGGTTGGCTACACCTTC. It specifies CASSLGAVGYTF.

The chain carries TRBV29-1 and TRBJ2-4; 7 bases fit TRBD2. Germline V gives CDR1 SQVTM, CDR2 ANQGSEA. After removal of 6 bases from V and 0 bases from J, the junction contained 8 bases not matched to a gene. The CDR3 has 15 residues. DNA for the CDR3: TGCAGCGTCAGGCTAGCGGTTCTAGCCAAAAACATTCAGTACTTC. Protein product: CSVRLAVLAKNIQYF.

This rearrangement joins TRBV27 to TRBJ2-7, with 7 bases aligning to TRBD1. J gave up 5 bases and V 6 bases, and 7 bases lay outside the gene matches. The germline V gene encodes CDR1 MNHEY and CDR2 SMNVEV (reference sequence). There are 13 residues in the CDR3. This CDR3 reads CASRTGPGDEQYF. The CDR3 DNA is TGTGCCAGCAGGACAGGGCCCGGCGACGAGCAGTACTTC.

The chain couples TRBV5-1 to TRBJ2-3; perhaps TRBD2 as D (5 bases). Between the trimmed V and J ends, which lost 3 bases and 2 bases, there was a span of 19 bases. The length of the CDR3 is 17 residues. The germline V gene encodes CDR1 SGHRS and CDR2 YFSETQ. The CDR3 sequence is CASSWTLLLVITDTQYF. CDR3 DNA: TGCGCCAGCAGCTGGACCTTACTACTAGTTATCACAGATACGCAGTATTTT. Together with reference TRBV5-1 and TRBJ2-3, the CDR3 gives the full variable domain: KAGVTQTPRYLIKTRGQQVTLSCSPISGHRSVSWYQQTPGQGLQFLFEYFSETQRNKGNFPGRFSGRQFSNSRSEMNVSTLELGDSALYLCASSWTLLLVITDTQYFGPGTRLTVL.

This clone appeared a few times. The chain couples TRBV23-1 to TRBJ1-1; 11 bases match TRBD1. TRBV23-1 is an ORF for which the function is uncertain. V trimming: 3 bases; J trimming: 3 bases; junction bases outside the gene matches: 3. CDR3 length: 15 amino acids. The CDR3 DNA reads TGCGCCAGCAGTCACCGGGACAGGGGGGACACTGAAGCTTTCTTT. Translating it yields CASSHRDRGDTEAFF.

In DNA form, the CDR3 reads TGCAGCGGCGGCCCGGACAGGGCAAACTATGGCTACACCTTC. Translating gives CSGGPDRANYGYTF. The chain combines TRBV29-1 with TRBJ1-2; TRBD1 matches at 8 bases. V shed 7 bases, J shed 2 bases, and the junction held 9 bases outside the gene matches. Germline lookup yields CDR1 SQVTM and CDR2 ANQGSEA. The CDR3 loop spans 14 amino acids.

The rearrangement joins TRBV7-8 to TRBJ1-2; D might be TRBD1 (5 bases). Germline CDR1 and CDR2: SGHVS and FQNEAQ. Trimming shortened V by 4 bases and J by 6 bases, and 21 bases separated the two germline ends. The length of the CDR3 is 16 residues. CDR3 sequence reads: CASSSPGPGGMDGYTF. DNA for the CDR3: TGTGCCAGCAGCTCACCGGGTCCGGGGGGAATGGATGGCTACACCTTC.

This chain connects TRBV3-1 (or the pseudogene TRBV3-2) to TRBJ2-3; TRBD2 matches at 7 bases. The germline V gene encodes CDR1 LGHDT and CDR2 YNNKEL (reference sequence). V lost 5 bases and J lost 2; bases outside the gene matches: 7. This CDR3 spans 15 amino acids. CDR3 protein: CASSSGTTATDTQYF. CDR3 DNA: TGTGCCAGCAGCTCCGGGACTACCGCCACAGATACGCAGTATTTT.

V gene TRBV4-1 combines with J gene TRBJ2-2; 13 bases map to TRBD2. The CDR3 has 15 amino acids. Germline CDR1 is MGHRA and CDR2 is YSYEKL. Germline trimming cut 6 bases from V and 7 bases from J; bases unmatched to any gene: 5. CDR3 sequence: CASSRLAGGGGELFF. The CDR3 DNA follows: TGCGCCAGCAGTCGACTAGCGGGGGGTGGCGGGGAGCTGTTTTTT.

The chain recombines TRBV5-4 with TRBJ1-4; 7 bases align to TRBD1. The V gene's germline CDR1 is SGHNT and CDR2 YYREEE (reference sequence). V lost 4 bases, J lost 0 bases, and 6 bases stayed unmatched. This CDR3 is built from 16 residues. The CDR3 sequence is CASSKGGPATNEKLFF. The CDR3 DNA follows: TGTGCCAGCAGCAAAGGGGGCCCGGCAACTAATGAAAAACTGTTTTTT. The full variable domain, completed using reference TRBV5-4 and TRBJ1-4, is ETGVTQSPTHLIKTRGQQVTLRCSSQSGHNTVSWYQQALGQGPQFIFQYYREEENGRGNFPPRFSGLQFPNYSSELNVNALELDDSALYLCASSKGGPATNEKLFFGSGTQLSVL.

V usage is TRBV2 and J usage is TRBJ1-6; D remains unclear. The V end was cut by 6 bases, the J end by 0 bases, with 12 bases between. Germline V gene sequence: CDR1 SNHLY, CDR2 FYNNEI. The CDR3 contains 16 residues. CDR3 sequence (DNA): TGTGCCAGCAGCGAGCGGAGGAGCTCCTATAATTCACCCCTCCACTTT. This sequence encodes CASSERRSSYNSPLHF.